Listed below are T cell receptor beta chains from one sample, sequenced in a study of T-cell memory formation after mild COVID-19. TCRdb processed the 5' RACE reads anew with MiXCR; each CDR3 protein has one entry. The sample contains almost 250,000 distinct CDR3 sequences, less than 20% of which appear only once. The sequenced material came from PBMCs or a T cell subset sorted from them (not recorded which). The receptors were sampled from an adult woman who had mild COVID-19 (a few samples of this study predate the infection). Cell type and time point are not known. Each CDR3 is given with its conserved first and last residue. Each record gives: D gene, V gene, clone size, J gene, CDR3 protein, CDR3 DNA. A D gene is named only where the DNA matches it firmly. Clone size is given for some rows only: seen once, a few or many times, or a class if the clone is expanded.

>TRBD1|TRBV9|few|TRBJ1-2
CASSVGTVHTYGYTF
TGTGCCAGCAGCGTCGGGACAGTGCACACTTATGGCTACACCTTC
>TRBD2|TRBV7-2|.|TRBJ2-5
CASSYRGLAGQETQYF
TGTGCCAGCAGCTACCGGGGACTAGCGGGGCAGGAGACCCAGTACTTC
>TRBD1|TRBV9|.|TRBJ2-7
CASSVGAQGYYEQYF
TGTGCCAGCAGCGTAGGCGCACAGGGGTACTACGAGCAGTACTTC
>.|TRBV29-1|few|TRBJ1-1
CSVRKVQNTEAFF
TGCAGCGTTCGGAAGGTTCAAAACACTGAAGCTTTCTTT
>.|TRBV12-3/TRBV12-4|.|TRBJ2-1
CASSLKDEQFF
TGTGCCAGCAGTTTAAAGGATGAGCAGTTCTTC
>.|TRBV5-1|.|TRBJ2-3
CASSLGSSTSTDTQYF
TGCGCCAGCAGCTTGGGCTCTAGCACTAGCACAGATACGCAGTATTTT
>.|TRBV24-1|few|TRBJ2-3
CATSIQGSDTQYF
TGTGCCACCAGCATACAGGGTTCCGATACGCAGTATTTT
>.|TRBV4-1|few|TRBJ2-1
CASSQDYAGRYNEQFF
TGCGCCAGCAGCCAAGATTACGCGGGTCGCTACAATGAGCAGTTCTTC
>TRBD1|TRBV27|.|TRBJ1-6
CASSPRQGQGSYNSPLHF
TGTGCCAGCAGTCCGCGACAGGGGCAAGGCTCCTATAATTCACCCCTCCACTTT
>.|TRBV18|few|TRBJ2-1
CASSPPKQGTYNEQFF
TGTGCCAGCTCACCACCCAAACAGGGAACCTACAATGAGCAGTTCTTC
>TRBD1|TRBV23-1|few|TRBJ2-1
CASRGWDSYNEQFF
TGCGCCAGCCGAGGGTGGGACAGCTACAATGAGCAGTTCTTC
>.|TRBV12-3/TRBV12-4|.|TRBJ1-1
CASTTRKGYTEAFF
TGTGCCAGCACCACCCGGAAGGGATACACGGAAGCTTTCTTT
>.|TRBV2|few|TRBJ2-5
CASSVRQGKTQYF
TGTGCCAGCAGTGTTCGGCAGGGGAAGACCCAGTACTTC
>.|TRBV24-1|few|TRBJ2-2
CATSDFGELFF
TGTGCCACCAGTGATTTCGGGGAGCTGTTTTTT
>TRBD2|TRBV20-1|few|TRBJ2-2
CSARDRASGGAGTGELFF
TGCAGTGCTAGAGATCGGGCTAGCGGGGGGGCTGGCACCGGGGAGCTGTTTTTT
>.|TRBV5-5|few|TRBJ2-1
CASSLLFAVQFF
TGTGCCAGCAGCTTGTTGTTCGCGGTGCAGTTCTTC
>.|TRBV20-1|.|TRBJ2-7
CSARDGSAGLSYEQYF
TGCAGTGCTAGAGATGGGTCGGCGGGACTCTCCTACGAGCAGTACTTC